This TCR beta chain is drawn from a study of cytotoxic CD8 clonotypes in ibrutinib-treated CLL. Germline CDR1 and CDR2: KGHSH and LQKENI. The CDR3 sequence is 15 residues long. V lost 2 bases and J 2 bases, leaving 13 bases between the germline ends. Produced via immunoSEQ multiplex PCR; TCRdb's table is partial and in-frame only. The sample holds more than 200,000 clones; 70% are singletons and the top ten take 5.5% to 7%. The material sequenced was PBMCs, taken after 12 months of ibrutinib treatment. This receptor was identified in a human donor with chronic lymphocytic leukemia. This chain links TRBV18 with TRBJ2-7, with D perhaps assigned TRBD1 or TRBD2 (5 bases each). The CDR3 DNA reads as TGTGCCAGCTCACCAGAGGGAGTAGGGGCCTACGAGCAGTACTTC. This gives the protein CASSPEGVGAYEQYF.